This T cell receptor (beta chain) was found in a study of T cell changes during pregnancy in multiple sclerosis. This clone was recorded once. The method was immunoSEQ multiplex PCR; TCRdb's version includes in-frame clones alone and lacks a portion of them. The table shows roughly 100,000 clones, with 75% to 95% occurring only once. The source of this sequence is a female donor with multiple sclerosis, enrolled in a pregnancy study. This specimen consisted of peripheral blood, obtained in the second trimester of pregnancy.

In DNA, the CDR3 is TGTGCCAGCAGCGACGGACTAGCGGGAGTGGGAGTATCAAATGAGCAGTTCTTC. Its translation: CASSDGLAGVGVSNEQFF. The chain combines TRBV9 with TRBJ2-1, with 13 bases aligning to TRBD2. Germline V gene sequence: CDR1 SGDLS, CDR2 YYNGEE. CDR3 length: 18 residues. Trimming at V came to 3 bases and at J to 7 bases, leaving 13 bases not matched to a gene.